Listed below are T cell receptor beta chains from one sample, sequenced in a study of blood T cell repertoires in COVID-19. Sequenced by immunoSEQ multiplex PCR; TCRdb stores in-frame clones only, minus some. The sample holds more than 95,000 clones, roughly 82% seen once. The sequenced material came from peripheral blood. Source of these receptors: a man between 60 and 70 years old with acute or convalescent COVID-19. Both conserved end residues are part of each CDR3. D genes are given only for firm matches. Size tells how often a clone was seen (once, few, many) or the class of an expanded clone, and some rows leave it out.

CASSPDTGTQYF TGTGCCAGCAGCCCCGACACCGGGACCCAGTACTTC TRBJ2-5 . . TRBV7-2
CASSDVGSSYNSPLHF TGCGCCAGCAGTGACGTCGGTAGCTCCTATAATTCACCCCTCCACTTT TRBJ1-6 . . TRBV10-2
CATSDYRDRDTQYF TGTGCCACCAGTGATTACAGGGACAGAGATACGCAGTATTTT TRBJ2-3 once TRBD1 TRBV24-1
CASRGQTNTGELFF TGTGCCAGCAGAGGACAGACGAACACCGGGGAGCTGTTTTTT TRBJ2-2 . . TRBV25-1
CASSIEGTSGSIGNEQFF TGTGCCAGTAGTATAGAGGGGACTAGCGGGAGTATAGGCAATGAGCAGTTCTTC TRBJ2-1 . TRBD2 TRBV19
CASSPQGPFEAFF TGTGCCAGCAGCCCACAGGGACCCTTTGAAGCTTTCTTT TRBJ1-1 few . TRBV3-1/TRBV3-2
CASSTRQGVSEAFF TGTGCCAGTAGTACGCGGCAGGGGGTATCTGAAGCTTTCTTT TRBJ1-1 . TRBD1 TRBV19
CASSPGQEGMWTQYF TGTGCTAGCAGCCCGGGACAGGAGGGAATGTGGACGCAGTATTTT TRBJ2-3 . TRBD1 TRBV7-7
CAISESTTGTEAFF TGTGCCATCAGTGAGTCGACTACGGGGACTGAAGCTTTCTTT TRBJ1-1 . . TRBV10-3
CASWLAGGSYNEQFF TGTGCCAGCTGGCTAGCGGGGGGTTCCTACAATGAGCAGTTCTTC TRBJ2-1 . TRBD2 TRBV5-6
CASSVDPSNEQFF TGTGCCAGCAGCGTAGACCCTAGCAATGAGCAGTTCTTC TRBJ2-1 once . TRBV9
CASSYGTSSYEQYF TGTGCCAGCAGCTATGGGACTAGCTCCTACGAGCAGTACTTC TRBJ2-7 . TRBD2 TRBV6-6
CASSLFGGPNYGYTF TGTGCCAGCAGCTTATTTGGAGGTCCTAACTATGGCTACACCTTC TRBJ1-2 once . TRBV7-9
CASSVEETAHTEAFF TGCGCCAGCAGCGTCGAGGAGACTGCTCACACTGAAGCTTTCTTT TRBJ1-1 . . TRBV5-1
CATSRGWGGAGYTF TGTGCCACCAGCAGAGGATGGGGTGGGGCTGGCTACACCTTC TRBJ1-2 . . TRBV15
CASRSRSGRDSNQPQHF TGTGCCAGCCGTTCTCGCTCGGGGAGAGATAGCAATCAGCCCCAGCATTTT TRBJ1-5 . . TRBV21-1
CASSRKLAGHNEQFF TGTGCCAGCAGTCGGAAACTAGCGGGCCACAATGAGCAGTTCTTC TRBJ2-1 . TRBD2 TRBV27
CSVALTGGVQPQHF TGCAGCGTTGCTCTGACAGGGGGCGTTCAGCCCCAGCATTTT TRBJ1-5 . TRBD1 TRBV29-1
CASSQNLGLAGGNEQFF TGCGCCAGCAGCCAAAACCTCGGACTAGCGGGAGGAAATGAGCAGTTCTTC TRBJ2-1 once TRBD2 TRBV4-3
CASSPTGGRGNTIYF TGTGCCAGCAGCCCCACAGGGGGGAGAGGAAACACCATATATTTT TRBJ1-3 . TRBD1 TRBV5-6
CAWSWGGTGIDTEAFF TGTGCCTGGAGTTGGGGGGGGACAGGGATTGACACTGAAGCTTTCTTT TRBJ1-1 . TRBD1 TRBV30
CAWIPAGEDEKLFF TGTGCCTGGATTCCGGCAGGGGAAGATGAAAAACTGTTTTTT TRBJ1-4 . . TRBV30
CASSGPGTSYNSPLHF TGTGCCAGCAGCGGCCCCGGGACATCTTATAATTCACCCCTCCACTTT TRBJ1-6 . . TRBV9
CASSYSPVPNEKLFF TGTGCCAGCAGTTACTCGCCGGTTCCTAATGAAAAACTGTTTTTT TRBJ1-4 few . TRBV6-5
CASSPGQGEVEQYF TGTGCCAGCAGCCCGGGACAGGGGGAGGTCGAGCAGTACTTC TRBJ2-7 . TRBD1 TRBV7-9
CASSPGTGFYEQYF TGTGCCAGCAGCCCCGGGACAGGGTTCTACGAGCAGTACTTC TRBJ2-7 . TRBD1 TRBV5-6
CASWSWNTGELFF TGTGCCAGCTGGAGCTGGAACACCGGGGAGCTGTTTTTT TRBJ2-2 . . TRBV11-2
CASSYGDRGRQYF TGTGCCAGCAGTTACGGGGACAGGGGGCGGCAGTACTTC TRBJ2-7 . TRBD1 TRBV6-5
CASSFQGYGTEAFF TGTGCCAGCAGCTTTCAGGGTTACGGCACTGAAGCTTTCTTT TRBJ1-1 . . TRBV5-5
CASSPAGTGGFGEQYF TGTGCCAGCTCACCAGCCGGGACAGGGGGCTTTGGCGAGCAGTACTTC TRBJ2-7 . TRBD1 TRBV18
CASSTQPSSYNEQFF TGTGCCAGCAGTACGCAACCGAGCTCCTACAATGAGCAGTTCTTC TRBJ2-1 . . TRBV6-5